Presented here are 2 T cell receptor beta chains from one specimen sequenced in a study of technical replicates of blood from several donors. Sequencing was performed with immunoSEQ multiplex PCR; in TCRdb, only in-frame clones are kept and a portion is missing. The table records under 95,000 clones, roughly 94% of them present only once. The sequencing input was T cells isolated from PBMCs. Source of these receptors: a human donor in good health.

This chain links TRBV10-3 with TRBJ2-2; 8 nucleotides match TRBD2. This CDR3 is built from 15 residues. J gave up 8 bases and V 0 bases, and 5 bases lay outside the gene matches. Germline assignment: CDR1 ENHRY and CDR2 SYGVKD. DNA of the CDR3: TGTGCCATCAGTGAGTCCTGGACTAGCCTTGGGGAGCTGTTTTTT. Amino acids: CAISESWTSLGELFF.

This rearrangement joins TRBV6-4 to TRBJ2-1, with 14 nucleotides matching TRBD2. With V trimmed by 2 bases and J by 7 bases, 4 bases remained unmatched. The CDR3 runs to 16 residues. The germline V gene has CDR1 MRHNA and CDR2 SNTAGT. The CDR3: CASSDGGTSGSNEQFF. As DNA, the CDR3 is TGTGCCAGCAGTGACGGGGGGACTAGCGGGAGTAATGAGCAGTTCTTC.